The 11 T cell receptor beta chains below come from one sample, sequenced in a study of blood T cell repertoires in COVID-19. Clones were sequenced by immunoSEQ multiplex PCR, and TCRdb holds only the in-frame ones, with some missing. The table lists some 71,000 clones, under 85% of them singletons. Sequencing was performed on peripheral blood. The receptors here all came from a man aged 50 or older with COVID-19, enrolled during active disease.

The CDR3 region has the DNA TGTGCCAGCAGCTCCGAGGCTAGCGGTAGCACAGATACGCAGTATTTT. Protein sequence: CASSSEASGSTDTQYF. V and J are TRBV7-9 and TRBJ2-3; 7 nucleotides agree with TRBD2. This CDR3 comprises 16 residues. Germline CDR1 is SEHNR and CDR2 is FQNEAQ (reference sequence). J lost 0 bases, V lost 4 bases, and 7 bases had no gene match.

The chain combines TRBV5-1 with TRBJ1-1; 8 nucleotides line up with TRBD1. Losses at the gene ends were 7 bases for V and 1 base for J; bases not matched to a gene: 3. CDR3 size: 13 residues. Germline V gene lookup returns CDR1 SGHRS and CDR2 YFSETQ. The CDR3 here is CASQGQGNTEAFF. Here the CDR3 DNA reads TGCGCCAGCCAAGGACAGGGGAACACTGAAGCTTTCTTT.

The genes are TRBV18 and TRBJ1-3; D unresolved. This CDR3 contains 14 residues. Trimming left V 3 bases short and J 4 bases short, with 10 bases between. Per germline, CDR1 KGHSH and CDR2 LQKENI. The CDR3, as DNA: TGTGCCAGCTCACCTCCTTCGGTCGGAAACACCATATATTTT. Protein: CASSPPSVGNTIYF.

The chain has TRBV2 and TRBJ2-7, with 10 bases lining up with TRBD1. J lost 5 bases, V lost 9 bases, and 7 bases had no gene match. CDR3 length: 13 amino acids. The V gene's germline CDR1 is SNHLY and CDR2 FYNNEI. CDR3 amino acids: CASGGTGDNEQYF. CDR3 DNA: TGTGCCAGTGGCGGGACAGGGGATAACGAGCAGTACTTC.

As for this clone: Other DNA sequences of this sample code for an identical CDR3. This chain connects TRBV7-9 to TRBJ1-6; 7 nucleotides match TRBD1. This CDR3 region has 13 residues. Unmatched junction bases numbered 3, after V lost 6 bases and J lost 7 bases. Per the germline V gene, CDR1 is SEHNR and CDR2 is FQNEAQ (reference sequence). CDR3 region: CASRETGNSPLHF. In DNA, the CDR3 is TGTGCCAGCAGAGAGACAGGGAATTCACCCCTCCACTTT.

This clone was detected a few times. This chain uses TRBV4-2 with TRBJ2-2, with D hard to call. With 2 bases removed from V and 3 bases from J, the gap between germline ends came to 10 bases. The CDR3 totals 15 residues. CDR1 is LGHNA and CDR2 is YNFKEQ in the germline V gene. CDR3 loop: CASSQPQVDTGELFF. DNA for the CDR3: TGTGCCAGCAGCCAACCCCAGGTGGACACCGGGGAGCTGTTTTTT.

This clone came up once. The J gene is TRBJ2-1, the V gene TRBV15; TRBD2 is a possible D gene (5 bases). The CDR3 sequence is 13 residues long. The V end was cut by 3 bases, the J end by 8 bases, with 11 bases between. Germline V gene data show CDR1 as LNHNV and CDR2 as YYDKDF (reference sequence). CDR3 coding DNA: TGTGCCACCAGCAGGCGCGGGTCGGATGAGCAGTTCTTC. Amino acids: CATSRRGSDEQFF.

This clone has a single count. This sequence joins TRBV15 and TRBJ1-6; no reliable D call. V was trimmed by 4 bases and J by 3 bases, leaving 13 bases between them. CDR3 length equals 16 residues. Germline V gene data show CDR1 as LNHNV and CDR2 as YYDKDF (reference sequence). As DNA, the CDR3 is TGTGCCACCAGCAATGAGTCCGTTTTCTATAATTCACCCCTCCACTTT. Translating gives CATSNESVFYNSPLHF.

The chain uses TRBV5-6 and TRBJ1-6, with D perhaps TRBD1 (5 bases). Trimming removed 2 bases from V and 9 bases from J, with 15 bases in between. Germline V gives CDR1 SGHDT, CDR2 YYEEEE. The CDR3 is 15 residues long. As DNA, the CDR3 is TGTGCCAGCAGCTTAATTGCAGGGAACTTTTCACCCCTCCACTTT. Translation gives CASSLIAGNFSPLHF.

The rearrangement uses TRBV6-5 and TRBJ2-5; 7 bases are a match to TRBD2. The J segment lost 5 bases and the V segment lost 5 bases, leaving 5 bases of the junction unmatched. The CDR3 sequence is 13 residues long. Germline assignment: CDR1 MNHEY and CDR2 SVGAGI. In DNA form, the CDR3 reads TGTGCCAGCAGTCAGTTGGGAGGGGAGACCCAGTACTTC. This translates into CASSQLGGETQYF.

DNA of the CDR3: TGTGCCAGCAGCTTAGGTTCACCTAGCAACAATGAGCAGTTCTTC. Protein sequence: CASSLGSPSNNEQFF. The genes are TRBV7-9 and TRBJ2-1; perhaps TRBD2 as D (5 bases). This CDR3 is 15 amino acids long. V gave up 1 base and J gave up 5 bases, with 12 bases separating them. The germline V gene has CDR1 SEHNR and CDR2 FQNEAQ (reference sequence).